What follows describes a single TCR beta chain. Antigen unknown. These data come from a study of T cells in localized non-small cell lung cancer. Study-level results: Adjacent lung held a median approximately 57 of the top 100 tumor clones. Greater T cell density in blood accompanied longer overall survival. Uninvolved adjacent lung showed peak T cell clonality, exceeding tumor. Sequence data derive from only one tumor region, so heterogeneity remains possible.

The protocol was immunoSEQ multiplex PCR, while the TCRdb copy is restricted to in-frame clones and leaves out a portion. The table lists some 52,000 clones, roughly 89% of them singletons. The germline V gene has CDR1 MNHNS and CDR2 SASEGT. The CDR3 runs 11 residues. V was cut by 5 bases and J by 7 bases, with 8 bases left in between. The chain couples TRBV6-1 to TRBJ1-1; weak D call: TRBD1 (5 bases). This specimen consisted of peripheral blood, obtained before any cancer treatment. The TCR was taken from a male donor older than 55 with stage III squamous cell lung carcinoma. CDR3 bases: TGTGCCAGCAGTAGACAGTTTGAAGCTTTCTTT. Translating it yields CASSRQFEAFF.